This TCR beta chain was sequenced in a study of blood T cell repertoires in COVID-19. Study background: PBMCs, B-cell-depleted T cells, or T cells were the source of the cDNA or gDNA that made up the material.

The assay was immunoSEQ multiplex PCR, and TCRdb's table has in-frame clones only and misses some. Of a few hundred thousand clones listed, approximately 77% are singletons. Germline loops: CDR1 SEHNR, CDR2 FQNEAQ (reference sequence). CDR3 length: 12 amino acids. Trimming at V came to 1 base and at J to 8 bases, leaving 1 base not matched to a gene. Specimen: peripheral blood. The sequence was obtained from a woman aged 18 to 35 with acute or convalescent COVID-19. J is TRBJ1-1 and V is TRBV7-9; TRBD1 agrees at 7 bases. The DNA for the CDR3 is TGTGCCAGCAGCTTAGGGGACAGCGAAGCTTTCTTT. It specifies CASSLGDSEAFF. Full variable domain (missing parts from reference TRBV7-9 and TRBJ1-1): DTGVSQNPRHKITKRGQNVTFRCDPISEHNRLYWYRQTLGQGPEFLTYFQNEAQLEKSRLLSDRFSAERPKGSFSTLEIQRTEQGDSAMYLCASSLGDSEAFFGQGTRLTVV.